This record covers a single T cell receptor beta chain. For unsorted PBMC, 300 ng DNA per replicate equaled approximately 30,000 T cell genomes. Original handling: Filtering differed, since immunoSEQ gave only junction sequences and no quality scores. Data came from immunoSEQ multiplex PCR; TCRdb stores just in-frame clones and leaves some out. From that table come the V and J calls and clone size; the DNA was used to work out D and trimming. The table includes about 480,000 clones, 70% to 80% detected once. The data originate from a study of shared clonotypes between healthy human individuals. V dropped 3 bases and J dropped 5; count of bases not matched to a gene: 6. The CDR3 spans 16 residues. CDR1 is SGHAT and CDR2 is FQNNGV in the germline V gene. Donors were healthy HIV-negative adults without recent acute infections or vaccinations. Caucasian adults living in Nashville, Tennessee, provided all samples.

This TCR was sampled from a woman in her forties in good health. Some clones in this sample may be carry-over from other donors' samples. This chain joins TRBV11-2 and TRBJ2-5; 13 bases map to TRBD2. The sample taken for sequencing was PBMCs. The CDR3 reads CASSFGLAGVYETQYF. As DNA, the CDR3 is TGTGCCAGCAGCTTCGGACTAGCGGGAGTGTACGAGACCCAGTACTTC.